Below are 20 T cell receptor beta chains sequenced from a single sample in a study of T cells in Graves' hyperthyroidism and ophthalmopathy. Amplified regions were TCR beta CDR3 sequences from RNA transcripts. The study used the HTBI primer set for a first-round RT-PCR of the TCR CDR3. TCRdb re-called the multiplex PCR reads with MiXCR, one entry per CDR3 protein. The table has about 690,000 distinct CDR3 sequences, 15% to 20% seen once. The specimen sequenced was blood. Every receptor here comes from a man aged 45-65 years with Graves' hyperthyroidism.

The CDR3 sequence: CASRRLLTSGIYEQYF. CDR3 bases: TGTGCCAGCAGACGCCTACTGACTAGCGGGATCTACGAGCAGTACTTC. The chain has TRBV28 and TRBJ2-7; 11 bases are a match to TRBD2. Trimming cost V 6 bases and J 3 bases; bases outside gene matches: 10. Germline V gene lookup returns CDR1 MDHEN and CDR2 SYDVKM. The CDR3 length is 16 residues. The entire variable domain, with the rest obtained from reference TRBV28 and TRBJ2-7, is as follows: DVKVTQSSRYLVKRTGEKVFLECVQDMDHENMFWYRQDPGLGLRLIYFSYDVKMKEKGDIPEGYSVSREKKERFSLILESASTNQTSMYLCASRRLLTSGIYEQYFGPGTRLTVT.

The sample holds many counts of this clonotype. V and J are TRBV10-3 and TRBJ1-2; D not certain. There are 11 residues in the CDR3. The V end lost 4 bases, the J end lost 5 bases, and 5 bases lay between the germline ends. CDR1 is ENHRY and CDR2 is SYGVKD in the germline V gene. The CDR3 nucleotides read TGTGCCATCAGTGGGAGGTATGGCTACACCTTC. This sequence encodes CAISGRYGYTF.

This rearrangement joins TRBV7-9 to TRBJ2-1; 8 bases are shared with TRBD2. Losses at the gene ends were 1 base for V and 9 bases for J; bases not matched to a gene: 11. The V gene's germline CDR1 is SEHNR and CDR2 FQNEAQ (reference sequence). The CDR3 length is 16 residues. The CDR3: CASSLVGSGREGEQFF. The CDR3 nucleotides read TGTGCCAGCAGCTTAGTTGGAAGCGGGAGAGAGGGTGAGCAGTTCTTC.

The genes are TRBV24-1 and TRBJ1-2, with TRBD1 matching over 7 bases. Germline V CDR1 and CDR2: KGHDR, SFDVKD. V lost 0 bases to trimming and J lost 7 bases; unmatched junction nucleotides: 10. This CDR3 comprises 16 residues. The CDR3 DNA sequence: TGTGCCACCAGTGATTTGCAGGGGGAATTGACTATTGGCTACACCTTC. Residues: CATSDLQGELTIGYTF.

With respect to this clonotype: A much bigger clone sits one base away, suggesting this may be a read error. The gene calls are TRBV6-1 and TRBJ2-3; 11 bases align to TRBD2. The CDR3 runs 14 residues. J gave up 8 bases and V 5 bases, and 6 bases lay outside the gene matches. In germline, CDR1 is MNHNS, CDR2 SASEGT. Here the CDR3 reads CASSIAGGPGTQYF. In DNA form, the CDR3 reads TGTGCCAGCAGTATAGCGGGAGGGCCTGGTACGCAGTATTTT.

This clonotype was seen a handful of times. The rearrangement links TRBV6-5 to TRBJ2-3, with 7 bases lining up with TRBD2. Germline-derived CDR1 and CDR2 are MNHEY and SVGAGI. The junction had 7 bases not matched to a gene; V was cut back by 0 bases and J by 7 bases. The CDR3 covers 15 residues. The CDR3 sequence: CASSYSTSRTNTQYF. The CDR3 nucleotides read TGTGCCAGCAGTTACTCGACTAGCAGGACGAATACGCAGTATTTT.

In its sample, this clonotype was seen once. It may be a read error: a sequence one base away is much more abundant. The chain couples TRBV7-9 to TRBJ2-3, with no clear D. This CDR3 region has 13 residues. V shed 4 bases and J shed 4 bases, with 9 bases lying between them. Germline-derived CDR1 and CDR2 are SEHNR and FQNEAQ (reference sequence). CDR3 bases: TGTGCCAGCAGCTCAGTCTTCTCAGATACGCAGTATTTT. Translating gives CASSSVFSDTQYF.

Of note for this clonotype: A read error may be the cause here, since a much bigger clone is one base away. DNA for the CDR3: TGTGCCAGCAGTCACGGTGCGGGAGGCCCAACCTACGAGCAGTACTTC. Translating it yields CASSHGAGGPTYEQYF. J is TRBJ2-7 and V is TRBV6-1; TRBD2 aligns across 8 bases. The V gene end was trimmed by 5 bases and the J gene end by 2 bases; junction bases not matched to a gene: 11. CDR1 and CDR2 from the germline V gene are MNHNS and SASEGT. There are 16 residues in the CDR3.

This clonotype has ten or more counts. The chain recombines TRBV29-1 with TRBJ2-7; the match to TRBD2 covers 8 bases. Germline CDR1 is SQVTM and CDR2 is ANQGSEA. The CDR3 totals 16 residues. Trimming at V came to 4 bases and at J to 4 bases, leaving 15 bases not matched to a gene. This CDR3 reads CSVAYRGGVKSYEQYF. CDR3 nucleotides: TGCAGCGTTGCGTACCGGGGGGGAGTGAAGAGTTACGAGCAGTACTTC.

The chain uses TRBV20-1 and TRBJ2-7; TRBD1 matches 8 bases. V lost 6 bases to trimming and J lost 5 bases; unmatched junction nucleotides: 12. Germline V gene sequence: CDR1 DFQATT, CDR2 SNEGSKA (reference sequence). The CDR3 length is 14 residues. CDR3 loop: CSAANRGLKDEQYF. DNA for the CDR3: TGCAGTGCGGCCAACAGGGGGTTGAAGGACGAGCAGTACTTC.

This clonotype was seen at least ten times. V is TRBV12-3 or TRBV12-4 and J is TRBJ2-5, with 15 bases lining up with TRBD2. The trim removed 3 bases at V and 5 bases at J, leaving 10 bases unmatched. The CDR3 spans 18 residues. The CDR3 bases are TGTGCCAGCAGTTTTGGGACTAGCGGGAGGTCGGACTGGGAGACCCAGTACTTC. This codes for CASSFGTSGRSDWETQYF.

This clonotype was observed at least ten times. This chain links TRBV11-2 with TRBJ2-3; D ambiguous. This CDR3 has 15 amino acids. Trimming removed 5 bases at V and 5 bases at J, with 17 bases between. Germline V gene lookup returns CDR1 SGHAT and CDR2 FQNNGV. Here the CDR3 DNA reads TGTGCCAGCAGCCATCCTAAGCCTAGAAAAGATACGCAGTATTTT. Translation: CASSHPKPRKDTQYF.

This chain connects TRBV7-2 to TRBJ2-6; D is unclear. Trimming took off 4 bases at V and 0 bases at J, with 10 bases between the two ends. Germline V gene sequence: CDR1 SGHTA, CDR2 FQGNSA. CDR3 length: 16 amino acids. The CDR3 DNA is TGTGCCAGCAGCTCCCGGACGGGCTCTGGGGCCAACGTCCTGACTTTC. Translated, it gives CASSSRTGSGANVLTF. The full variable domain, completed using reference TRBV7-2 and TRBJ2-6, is GAGVSQSPSNKVTEKGKDVELRCDPISGHTALYWYRQSLGQGLEFLIYFQGNSAPDKSGLPSDRFSAERTGGSVSTLTIQRTQQEDSAVYLCASSSRTGSGANVLTFGAGSRLTVL.

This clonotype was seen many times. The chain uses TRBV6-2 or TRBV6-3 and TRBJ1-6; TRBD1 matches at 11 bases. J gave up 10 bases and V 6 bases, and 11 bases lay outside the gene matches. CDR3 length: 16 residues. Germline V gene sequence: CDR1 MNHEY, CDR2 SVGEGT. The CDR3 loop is CASRKPGTGGNSPLHF. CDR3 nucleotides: TGTGCCAGCAGGAAACCCGGGACAGGGGGGAACTCACCCCTCCACTTT.

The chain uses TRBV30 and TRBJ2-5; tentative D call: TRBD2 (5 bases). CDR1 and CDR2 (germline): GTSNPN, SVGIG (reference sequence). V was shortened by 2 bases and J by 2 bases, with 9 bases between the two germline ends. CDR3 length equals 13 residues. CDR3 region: CAWSRGHQETQYF. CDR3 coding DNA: TGTGCCTGGAGTCGCGGGCATCAAGAGACCCAGTACTTC. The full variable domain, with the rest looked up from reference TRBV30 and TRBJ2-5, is SQTIHQWPATLVQPVGSPLSLECTVEGTSNPNLYWYRQAAGRGLQLLFYSVGIGQISSEVPQNLSASRPQDRQFILSSKKLLLSDSGFYLCAWSRGHQETQYFGPGTRLLVL.

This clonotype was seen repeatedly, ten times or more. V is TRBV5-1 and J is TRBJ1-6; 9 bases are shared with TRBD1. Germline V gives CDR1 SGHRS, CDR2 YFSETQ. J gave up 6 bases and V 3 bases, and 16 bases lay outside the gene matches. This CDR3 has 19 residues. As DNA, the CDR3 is TGCGCCAGCAGCTCGGTGCCGGGACAGGGTAGTGCTGTTAATTCACCCCTCCACTTT. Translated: CASSSVPGQGSAVNSPLHF.

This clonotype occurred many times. CDR3 nucleotide sequence: TGTGCCAGCAGTGACGAGGGTCGGGACACTGAAGCTTTCTTT. Its translation is CASSDEGRDTEAFF. This chain links TRBV2 with TRBJ1-1; unclear D gene. CDR3 length: 14 amino acids. CDR1 is SNHLY and CDR2 is FYNNEI in the germline V gene. V shed 3 bases and J shed 3 bases, with 11 bases lying between them.

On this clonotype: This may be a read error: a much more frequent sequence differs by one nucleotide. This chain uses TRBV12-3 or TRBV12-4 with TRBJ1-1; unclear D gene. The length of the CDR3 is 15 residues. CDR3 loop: CASSLENSLNTVAFF. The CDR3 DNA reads TGTGCCAGCAGTTTGGAGAACAGCTTGAACACTGTAGCTTTCTTT.

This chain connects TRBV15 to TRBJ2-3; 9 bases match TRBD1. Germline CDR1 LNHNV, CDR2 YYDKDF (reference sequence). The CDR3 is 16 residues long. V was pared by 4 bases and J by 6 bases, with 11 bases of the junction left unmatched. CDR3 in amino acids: CATSTDRDRAMDTQYF. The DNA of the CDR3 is TGTGCCACCAGCACCGACCGGGACAGGGCGATGGATACGCAGTATTTT.

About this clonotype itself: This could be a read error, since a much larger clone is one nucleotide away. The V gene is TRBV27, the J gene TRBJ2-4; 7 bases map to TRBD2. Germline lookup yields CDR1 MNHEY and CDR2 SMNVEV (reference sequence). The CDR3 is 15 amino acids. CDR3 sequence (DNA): TGTGCCGGCAGGGTCTCGACTAGCAATAAAAACATTCAGTACTTC. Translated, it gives CAGRVSTSNKNIQYF.